These 18 T cell receptor beta chains came from one sample sequenced in a study of blood T cell repertoires in COVID-19. Assay used: immunoSEQ multiplex PCR; TCRdb lists only in-frame clones, some missing. The sample holds approximately 98,000 clones, roughly four fifths seen once. The source material was peripheral blood. These receptors came from an older woman with acute or convalescent COVID-19.

In nucleotides, the CDR3 is TGTGCCAGCAGCATCGGATCCGGGACTAGCGGGAGAGAGACCCAGTACTTC. This sequence encodes CASSIGSGTSGRETQYF. V and J are TRBV5-8 and TRBJ2-5; 14 positions agree with TRBD2. V lost 4 bases, J lost 4 bases, and 9 bases stayed unmatched. The CDR3 loop spans 17 amino acids. The V gene's germline CDR1 is SGHTS and CDR2 YDEGEE.

This chain uses TRBV19 with TRBJ2-4; D remains unclear. This CDR3 has 14 residues. In germline, CDR1 is LNHDA, CDR2 SQIVND (reference sequence). V lost 2 bases and J 0 bases, leaving 5 bases between the germline ends. The CDR3 DNA is TGTGCCAGTAGTATACCCTCAGCCAAAAACATTCAGTACTTC. The encoded protein is CASSIPSAKNIQYF.

The sample holds one count of this clone. This sequence joins TRBV7-3 and TRBJ2-1, with 10 positions matching TRBD2. CDR1 is SGHTA and CDR2 is FQGTGA in the germline V gene. CDR3 size: 15 residues. V shed 4 bases and J 4 bases; nucleotides not matched to a gene: 4. The DNA for the CDR3 is TGTGCCAGCAGCTGGAGTAGCGGGAGGTACAATGAGCAGTTCTTC. This encodes CASSWSSGRYNEQFF.

The rearrangement links TRBV28 to TRBJ2-7; weak D call: TRBD1 (5 bases). Germline loops: CDR1 MDHEN, CDR2 SYDVKM. V gave up 2 bases and J gave up 4 bases, with 6 bases separating them. The CDR3 spans 12 residues. This CDR3 reads CASSLKGYEQYV. CDR3 DNA sequence: TGTGCCAGCAGTTTAAAGGGGTACGAGCAGTACGTC.

This clone was recorded a few times. The chain has TRBV18 and TRBJ1-5; D is uncertain. CDR1 is KGHSH, CDR2 LQKENI, per germline. The ends were cut back, 3 bases at V and 2 bases at J, with 8 bases in the middle. The CDR3 loop spans 14 amino acids. The CDR3 loop is CASSPSAGNQPQHF. The CDR3 DNA reads as TGTGCCAGCTCACCCTCGGCGGGCAATCAGCCCCAGCATTTT.

The V call is TRBV3-1 (or the pseudogene TRBV3-2), the J call TRBJ1-1, with TRBD1 as a possible D gene (6 bases). Between the trimmed V and J ends, which lost 3 bases and 6 bases, there was a span of 14 bases. Looked up from germline, CDR1 is LGHDT and CDR2 is YNNKEL (reference sequence). The CDR3 is 14 residues long. CDR3: CASSQGAARAEAFF. Written as DNA, the CDR3 is TGTGCCAGCAGCCAGGGGGCCGCCAGGGCTGAAGCTTTCTTT.

This clone showed up just a few times. This chain connects TRBV4-2 to TRBJ1-5; D is uncertain. Germline CDR1 LGHNA, CDR2 YNFKEQ. The CDR3 is 12 amino acids. V was pared by 3 bases and J by 2 bases, with 2 bases between. CDR3 bases: TGTGCCAGCAGCCACGGCAATCAGCCCCAGCATTTT. It encodes CASSHGNQPQHF.

J is TRBJ2-5 and V is TRBV4-3; 8 nucleotides line up with TRBD2. The length of the CDR3 is 15 residues. Germline V gene data show CDR1 as LGHNA and CDR2 as YSLEER. The J segment lost 0 bases and the V segment lost 6 bases, leaving 6 bases of the junction unmatched. The CDR3 region is CASSSGGGYQETQYF. In nucleotides, the CDR3 is TGCGCCAGCAGTTCCGGGGGGGGGTACCAAGAGACCCAGTACTTC.

The gene calls are TRBV18 and TRBJ1-1, with D unclear. Germline CDR1 reads KGHSH; CDR2 reads LQKENI. The CDR3 length is 13 residues. Between the trimmed V and J ends, which lost 3 bases and 2 bases, there was a span of 7 bases. Here the CDR3 DNA reads TGTGCCAGCTCACCCCTCGTCAACACTGAAGCTTTCTTT. Translated, it gives CASSPLVNTEAFF.

V gene TRBV6-5 combines with J gene TRBJ1-2, with D possibly TRBD1 on 5 matching bases. V lost 10 bases to trimming and J lost 8 bases, with 17 bases between them. Germline CDR1 is MNHEY and CDR2 is SVGAGI. This CDR3 contains 12 residues. CDR3 region: CATKRGGSGYTF. DNA for the CDR3: TGTGCCACCAAACGGGGGGGTTCGGGCTACACCTTC.

The chain joins TRBV12-5 to TRBJ1-1; TRBD1 might be the D (6 bases). In germline, CDR1 is LGHNT, CDR2 FRNRAP. This CDR3 spans 15 amino acids. Trimming left V 6 bases short and J 0 bases short, with 14 bases between. CDR3 amino acids: CASGRDMSMNTEAFF. CDR3 sequence (DNA): TGTGCTAGTGGCCGGGACATGTCCATGAACACTGAAGCTTTCTTT. Using reference TRBV12-5 and TRBJ1-1 for the parts outside the CDR3, the full variable domain is DARVTQTPRHKVTEMGQEVTMRCQPILGHNTVFWYRQTMMQGLELLAYFRNRAPLDDSGMPKDRFSAEMPDATLATLKIQPSEPRDSAVYFCASGRDMSMNTEAFFGQGTRLTVV.

Written as DNA, the CDR3 is TGTGCCAGCAGTTACCCCTGGGCGGGGTCCGGGGAGCTGTTTTTT. This encodes CASSYPWAGSGELFF. V usage is TRBV6-6 and J usage is TRBJ2-2; perhaps TRBD2 as D (6 bases). Germline assignment: CDR1 MNHNY and CDR2 SVGAGI (reference sequence). The CDR3 runs 15 residues. V lost 2 bases and J lost 6, with 13 bases in between.

The chain links TRBV7-2 to TRBJ2-1, with 13 bases that match TRBD2. In germline, CDR1 is SGHTA, CDR2 FQGNSA. J lost 7 bases, V lost 4 bases, and 4 bases had no gene match. The CDR3 sequence is 15 residues long. The CDR3, as DNA: TGTGCCAGCAGCTGGACTAGCGGGGGTTTTAATGAGCAGTTCTTC. Its translation: CASSWTSGGFNEQFF.

This clone was found once. V gene TRBV23-1 combines with J gene TRBJ1-5, with a possible D match to TRBD1 (5 bases). TRBV23-1 is an ORF for which the function is uncertain. The V end lost 4 bases, the J end lost 0 bases, and 10 bases lay between the germline ends. The CDR3 covers 15 residues. The CDR3 DNA reads as TGCGCCAGCAGTCCATTACAGGCTAGCAATCAGCCCCAGCATTTT. It encodes CASSPLQASNQPQHF.

V gene TRBV6-5 combines with J gene TRBJ2-3; 9 bases map to TRBD1. V was pared by 6 bases and J by 4 bases, with 8 bases of the junction left unmatched. Per germline, CDR1 MNHEY and CDR2 SVGAGI. This CDR3 is built from 15 residues. This chain's CDR3 is CASSKQGASADTQYF. CDR3 in DNA: TGTGCCAGCAGCAAACAGGGGGCATCTGCAGATACGCAGTATTTT.

The chain couples TRBV28 to TRBJ1-4; D may be TRBD1 (6 bases). CDR3 length equals 16 residues. Trimming left V 5 bases short and J 8 bases short, with 21 bases between. Germline lookup yields CDR1 MDHEN and CDR2 SYDVKM. This CDR3 reads CASSRQLGGGREKLFF. The CDR3 DNA reads TGTGCCAGCAGTCGCCAATTAGGGGGTGGTAGAGAAAAACTGTTTTTT.

The genes are TRBV7-9 and TRBJ2-3, with 9 bases identical to TRBD1. J was trimmed by 5 bases and V by 5 bases; bases with no gene match: 8. This CDR3 has 15 amino acids. In germline, CDR1 is SEHNR, CDR2 FQNEAQ (reference sequence). This CDR3 reads CASSGRQGGIDTQYF. The CDR3 DNA is TGTGCCAGCAGCGGCCGACAGGGGGGGATAGATACGCAGTATTTT.

V and J are TRBV25-1 and TRBJ2-1, with D tentatively TRBD2 (7 bases). V was pared by 1 base and J by 0 bases, with 16 bases between. The CDR3 length is 18 residues. In germline, CDR1 is MGHDK, CDR2 SYGVNS. The CDR3: CASSEFGGGSFSYNEQFF. The CDR3 DNA reads as TGTGCCAGCAGTGAATTTGGCGGGGGCTCTTTCTCCTACAATGAGCAGTTCTTC.